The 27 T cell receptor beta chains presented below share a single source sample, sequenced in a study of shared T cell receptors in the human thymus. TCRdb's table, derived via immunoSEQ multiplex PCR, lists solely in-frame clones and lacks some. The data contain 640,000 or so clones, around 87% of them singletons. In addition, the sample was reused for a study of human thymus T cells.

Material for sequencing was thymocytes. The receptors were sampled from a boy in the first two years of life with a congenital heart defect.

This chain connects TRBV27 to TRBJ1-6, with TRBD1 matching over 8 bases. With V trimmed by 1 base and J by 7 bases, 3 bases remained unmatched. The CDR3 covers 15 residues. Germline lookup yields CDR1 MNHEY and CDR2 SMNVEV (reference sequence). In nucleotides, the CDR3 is TGTGCCAGCAGTTTATGGGGACAGGTAAATTCACCCCTCCACTTT. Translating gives CASSLWGQVNSPLHF.

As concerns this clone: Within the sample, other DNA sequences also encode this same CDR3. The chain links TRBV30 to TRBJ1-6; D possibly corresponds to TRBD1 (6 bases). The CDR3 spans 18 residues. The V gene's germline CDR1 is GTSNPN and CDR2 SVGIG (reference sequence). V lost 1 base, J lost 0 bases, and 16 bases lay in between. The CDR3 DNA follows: TGTGCCTGGAGTGGGGGACACCGATCGAGCTCCTATAATTCACCCCTCCACTTT. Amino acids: CAWSGGHRSSSYNSPLHF. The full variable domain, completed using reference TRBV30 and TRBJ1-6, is SQTIHQWPATLVQPVGSPLSLECTVEGTSNPNLYWYRQAAGRGLQLLFYSVGIGQISSEVPQNLSASRPQDRQFILSSKKLLLSDSGFYLCAWSGGHRSSSYNSPLHFGNGTRLTVT.

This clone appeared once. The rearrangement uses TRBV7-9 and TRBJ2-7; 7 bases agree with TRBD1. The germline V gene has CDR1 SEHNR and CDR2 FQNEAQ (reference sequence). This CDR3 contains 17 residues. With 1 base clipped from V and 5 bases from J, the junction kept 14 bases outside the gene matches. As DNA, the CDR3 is TGTGCCAGCAGCTTAGGGGACAGACGCGGAAGAGGAAACGAGCAGTACTTC. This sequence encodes CASSLGDRRGRGNEQYF.

The CDR3 protein is CASSQDASGVAGELFF. Written as DNA, the CDR3 is TGCGCCAGCAGCCAAGATGCTAGCGGGGTAGCCGGGGAGCTGTTTTTT. The chain employs TRBV4-3 and TRBJ2-2, with 9 positions matching TRBD2. V was pared by 0 bases and J by 6 bases, with 5 bases of the junction left unmatched. Per the germline V gene, CDR1 is LGHNA and CDR2 is YSLEER. The CDR3 has 16 residues.

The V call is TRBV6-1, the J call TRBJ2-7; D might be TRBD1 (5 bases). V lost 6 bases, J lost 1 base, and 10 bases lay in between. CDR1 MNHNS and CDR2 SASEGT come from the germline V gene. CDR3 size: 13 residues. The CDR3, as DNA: TGTGCCAGCAGCCAACAGGTATCCTACGAGCAGTACTTC. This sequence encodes CASSQQVSYEQYF.

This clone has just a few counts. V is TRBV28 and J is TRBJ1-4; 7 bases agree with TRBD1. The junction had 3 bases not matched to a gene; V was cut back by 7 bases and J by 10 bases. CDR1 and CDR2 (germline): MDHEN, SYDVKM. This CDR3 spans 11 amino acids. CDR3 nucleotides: TGTGCCAGCATCGCAGGGGGAAAACTGTTTTTT. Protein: CASIAGGKLFF.

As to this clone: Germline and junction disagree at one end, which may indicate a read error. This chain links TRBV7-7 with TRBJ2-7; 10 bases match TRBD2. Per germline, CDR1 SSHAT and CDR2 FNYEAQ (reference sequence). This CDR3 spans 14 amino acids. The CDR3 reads CASSLLGTSEEQYF. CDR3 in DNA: TGTGCTAGCAGTCTCCTCGGGACTAGCGAAGAGCAGTACTTC.

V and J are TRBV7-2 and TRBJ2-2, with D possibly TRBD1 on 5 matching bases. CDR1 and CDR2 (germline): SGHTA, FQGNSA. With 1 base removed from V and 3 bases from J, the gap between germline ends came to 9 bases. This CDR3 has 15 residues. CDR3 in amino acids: CASSLGRADTGELFF. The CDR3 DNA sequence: TGTGCCAGCAGCTTAGGCAGGGCGGACACCGGGGAGCTGTTTTTT.

The CDR3 nucleotides read TGTGCCAGTACCCTGTCGGTACAGGGGGCGAGTCAGCCCCAGCATTTT. This translates into CASTLSVQGASQPQHF. The genes are TRBV19 and TRBJ1-5; 9 bases line up with TRBD1. Germline loops: CDR1 LNHDA, CDR2 SQIVND (reference sequence). The CDR3 covers 16 residues. The J segment lost 6 bases and the V segment lost 7 bases, leaving 13 bases of the junction unmatched.

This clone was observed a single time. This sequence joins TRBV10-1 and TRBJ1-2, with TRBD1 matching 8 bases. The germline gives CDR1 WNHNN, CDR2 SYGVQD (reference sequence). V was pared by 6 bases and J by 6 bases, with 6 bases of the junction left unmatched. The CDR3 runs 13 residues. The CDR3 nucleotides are TGCGCCAGCAGCCGGACAGGGAACCATGGCTACACCTTC. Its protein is CASSRTGNHGYTF.

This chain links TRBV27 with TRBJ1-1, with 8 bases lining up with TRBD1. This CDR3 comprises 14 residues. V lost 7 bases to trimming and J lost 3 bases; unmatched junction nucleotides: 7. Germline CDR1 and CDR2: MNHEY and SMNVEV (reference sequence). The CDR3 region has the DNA TGTGCCAGCAAGCCGACAGGGGTAGACACTGAAGCTTTCTTT. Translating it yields CASKPTGVDTEAFF.

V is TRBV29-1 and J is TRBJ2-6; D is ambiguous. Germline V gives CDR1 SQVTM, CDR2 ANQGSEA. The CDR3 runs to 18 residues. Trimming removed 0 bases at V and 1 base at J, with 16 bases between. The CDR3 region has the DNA TGCAGCGTTGAAGACGACGAGGAAATCGCGTCTGGGGCCAACGTCCTGACTTTC. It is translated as CSVEDDEEIASGANVLTF.

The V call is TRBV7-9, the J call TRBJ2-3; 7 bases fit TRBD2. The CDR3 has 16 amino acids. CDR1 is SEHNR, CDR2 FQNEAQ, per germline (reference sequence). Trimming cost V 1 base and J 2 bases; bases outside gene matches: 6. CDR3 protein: CASSLGGGPHTDTQYF. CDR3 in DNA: TGTGCCAGCAGCTTAGGGGGAGGGCCCCACACAGATACGCAGTATTTT.

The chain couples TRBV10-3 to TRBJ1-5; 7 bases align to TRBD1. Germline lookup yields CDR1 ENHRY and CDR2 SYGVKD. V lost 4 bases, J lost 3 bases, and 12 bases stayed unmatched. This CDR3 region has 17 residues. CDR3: CAISGSGAGGNNQPQHF. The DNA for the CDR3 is TGTGCCATCAGTGGGTCGGGGGCAGGGGGTAACAATCAGCCCCAGCATTTT.

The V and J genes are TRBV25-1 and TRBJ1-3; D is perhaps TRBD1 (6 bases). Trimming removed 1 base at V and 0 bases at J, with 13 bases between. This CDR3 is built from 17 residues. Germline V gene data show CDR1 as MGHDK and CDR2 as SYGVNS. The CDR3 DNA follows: TGTGCCAGCAGTGAATTAAGGCGGGGGGCCTCTGGAAACACCATATATTTT. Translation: CASSELRRGASGNTIYF.

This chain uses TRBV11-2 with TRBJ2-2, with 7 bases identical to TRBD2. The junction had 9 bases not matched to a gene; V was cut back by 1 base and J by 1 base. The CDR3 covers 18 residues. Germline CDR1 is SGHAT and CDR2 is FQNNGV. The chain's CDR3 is CASSLVLEERGNTGELFF. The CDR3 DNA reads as TGTGCCAGCAGCTTAGTACTAGAGGAGCGGGGGAACACCGGGGAGCTGTTTTTT.

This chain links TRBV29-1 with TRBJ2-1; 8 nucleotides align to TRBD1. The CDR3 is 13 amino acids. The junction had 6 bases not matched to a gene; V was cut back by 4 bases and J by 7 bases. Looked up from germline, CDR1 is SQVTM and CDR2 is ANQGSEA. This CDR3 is CSVGAGGWNEQFF. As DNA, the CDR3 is TGCAGCGTTGGGGCAGGGGGCTGGAATGAGCAGTTCTTC.

The CDR3 DNA reads TGTGCCAGCAGTTCCCCCCGGGAGTATGACTACAATGAGCAGTTCTTC. As protein: CASSSPREYDYNEQFF. The chain carries TRBV28 and TRBJ2-1; D may be TRBD2 (6 bases). The CDR3 spans 16 residues. V was trimmed by 4 bases and J by 3 bases, leaving 16 bases between them. CDR1 and CDR2 (germline): MDHEN, SYDVKM.

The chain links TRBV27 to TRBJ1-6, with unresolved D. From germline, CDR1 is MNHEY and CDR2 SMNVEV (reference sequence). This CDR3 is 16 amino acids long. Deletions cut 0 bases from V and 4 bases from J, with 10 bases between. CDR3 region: CASSLSRHRYNSPLHF. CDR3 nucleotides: TGTGCCAGCAGTTTATCCCGACACCGGTATAATTCACCCCTCCACTTT.

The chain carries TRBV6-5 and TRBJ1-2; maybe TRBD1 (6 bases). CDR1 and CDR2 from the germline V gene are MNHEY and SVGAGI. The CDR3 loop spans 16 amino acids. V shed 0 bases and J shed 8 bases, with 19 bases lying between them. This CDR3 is CASSYSSPTGTGGYTF. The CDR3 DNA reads TGTGCCAGCAGTTACTCGAGTCCCACAGGGACGGGGGGCTACACCTTC.

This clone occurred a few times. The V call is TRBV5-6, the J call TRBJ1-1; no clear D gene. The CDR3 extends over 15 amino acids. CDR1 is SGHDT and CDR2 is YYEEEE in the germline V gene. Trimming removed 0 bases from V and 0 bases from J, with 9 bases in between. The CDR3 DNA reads TGTGCCAGCAGCTTGGCGTCTGTTATGAACACTGAAGCTTTCTTT. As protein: CASSLASVMNTEAFF.

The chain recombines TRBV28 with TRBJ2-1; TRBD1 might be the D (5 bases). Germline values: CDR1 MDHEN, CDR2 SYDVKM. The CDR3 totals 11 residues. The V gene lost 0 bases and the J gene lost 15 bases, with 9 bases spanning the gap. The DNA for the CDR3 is TGTGCCAGCAGTTTATGGCGGACACGGTTCTTC. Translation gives CASSLWRTRFF.

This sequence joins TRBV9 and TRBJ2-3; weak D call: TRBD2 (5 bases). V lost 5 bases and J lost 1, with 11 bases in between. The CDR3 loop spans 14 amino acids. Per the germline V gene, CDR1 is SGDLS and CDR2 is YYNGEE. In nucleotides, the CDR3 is TGTGCCAGCAGGGGAGTGCGGGGCACAGATACGCAGTATTTT. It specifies CASRGVRGTDTQYF.

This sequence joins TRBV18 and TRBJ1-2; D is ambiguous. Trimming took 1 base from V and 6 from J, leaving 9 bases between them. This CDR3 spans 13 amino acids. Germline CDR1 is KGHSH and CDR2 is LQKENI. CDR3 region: CASSPRPGDGYTF. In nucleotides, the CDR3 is TGTGCCAGCTCACCACGTCCGGGTGATGGCTACACCTTC.

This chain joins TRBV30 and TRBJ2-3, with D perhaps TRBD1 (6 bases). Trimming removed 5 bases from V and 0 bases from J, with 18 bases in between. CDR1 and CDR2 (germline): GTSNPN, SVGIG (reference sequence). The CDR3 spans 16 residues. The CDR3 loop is CAWGKTGSRSTDTQYF. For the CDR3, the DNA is TGTGCCTGGGGGAAAACAGGGTCTCGGAGCACAGATACGCAGTATTTT.

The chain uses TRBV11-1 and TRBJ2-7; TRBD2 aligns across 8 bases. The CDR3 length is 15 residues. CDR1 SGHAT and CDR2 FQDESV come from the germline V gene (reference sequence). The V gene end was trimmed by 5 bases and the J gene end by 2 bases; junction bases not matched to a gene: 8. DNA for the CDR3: TGTGCCAGCAGCGCTTCTAGCGGGCCCGCCTACGAGCAGTACTTC. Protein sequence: CASSASSGPAYEQYF.

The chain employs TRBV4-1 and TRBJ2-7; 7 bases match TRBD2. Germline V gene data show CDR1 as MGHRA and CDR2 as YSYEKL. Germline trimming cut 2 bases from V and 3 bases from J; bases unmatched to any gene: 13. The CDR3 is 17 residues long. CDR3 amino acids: CASSQQRGRTGGYEQYF. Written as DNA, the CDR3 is TGCGCCAGCAGCCAACAAAGGGGCAGGACGGGGGGCTACGAGCAGTACTTC.